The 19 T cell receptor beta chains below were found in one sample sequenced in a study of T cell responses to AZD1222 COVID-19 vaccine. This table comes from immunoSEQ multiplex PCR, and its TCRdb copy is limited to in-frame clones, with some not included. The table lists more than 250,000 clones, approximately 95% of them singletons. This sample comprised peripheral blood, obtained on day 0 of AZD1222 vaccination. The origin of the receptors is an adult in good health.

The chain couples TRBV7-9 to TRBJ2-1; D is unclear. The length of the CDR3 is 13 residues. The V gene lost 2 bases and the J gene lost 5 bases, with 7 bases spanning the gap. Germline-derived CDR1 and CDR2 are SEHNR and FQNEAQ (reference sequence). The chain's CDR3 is CASSLPGNNEQFF. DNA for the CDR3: TGTGCCAGCAGCTTACCTGGGAACAATGAGCAGTTCTTC.

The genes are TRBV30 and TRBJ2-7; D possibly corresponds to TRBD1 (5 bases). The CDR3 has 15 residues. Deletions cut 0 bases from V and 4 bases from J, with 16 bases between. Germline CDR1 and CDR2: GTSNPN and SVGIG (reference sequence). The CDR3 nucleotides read TGTGCCTGGAGTGTTGGGGTCAGGGCACAATACGAGCAGTACTTC. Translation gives CAWSVGVRAQYEQYF.

The CDR3 spells CASSPVGNQPQHF. CDR3 nucleotide sequence: TGTGCCAGCAGTCCGGTTGGCAATCAGCCCCAGCATTTT. This chain joins TRBV6-5 and TRBJ1-5; D uncertain. Germline assignment: CDR1 MNHEY and CDR2 SVGAGI. CDR3 length: 13 amino acids. With 5 bases removed from V and 2 bases from J, the gap between germline ends came to 7 bases.

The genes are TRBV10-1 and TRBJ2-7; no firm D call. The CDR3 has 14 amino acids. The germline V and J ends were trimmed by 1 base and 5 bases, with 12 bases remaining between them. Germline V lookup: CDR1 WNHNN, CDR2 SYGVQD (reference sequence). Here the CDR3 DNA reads TGCGCCAGCAGTGAGTATGGGGTCGCCCACGAGCAGTACTTC. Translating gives CASSEYGVAHEQYF.

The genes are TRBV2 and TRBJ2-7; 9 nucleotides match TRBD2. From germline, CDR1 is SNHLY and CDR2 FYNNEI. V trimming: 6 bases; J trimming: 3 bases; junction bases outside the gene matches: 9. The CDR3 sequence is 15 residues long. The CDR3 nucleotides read TGTGCCAGCAGCCCGACGGCTAGCGGGGTCTACGAGCAGTACTTC. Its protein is CASSPTASGVYEQYF.

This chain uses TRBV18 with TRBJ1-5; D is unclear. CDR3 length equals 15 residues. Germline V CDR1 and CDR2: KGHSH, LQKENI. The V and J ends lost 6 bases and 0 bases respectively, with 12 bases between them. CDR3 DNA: TGTGCCAGCTCCCCTCGGGAGGCTAGCAATCAGCCCCAGCATTTT. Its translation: CASSPREASNQPQHF.

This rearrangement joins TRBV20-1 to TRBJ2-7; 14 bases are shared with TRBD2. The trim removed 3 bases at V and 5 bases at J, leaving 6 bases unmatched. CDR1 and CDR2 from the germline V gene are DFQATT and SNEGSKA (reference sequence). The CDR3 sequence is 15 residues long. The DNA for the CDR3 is TGCAGTGCTAGTCCGACTAGCGGGAGGGGCGACGAGCAGTACTTC. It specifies CSASPTSGRGDEQYF.

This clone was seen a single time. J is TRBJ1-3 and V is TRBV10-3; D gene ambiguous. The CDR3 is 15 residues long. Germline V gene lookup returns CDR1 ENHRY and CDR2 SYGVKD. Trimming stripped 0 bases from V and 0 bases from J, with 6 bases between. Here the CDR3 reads CAISESQSSGNTIYF. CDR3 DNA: TGTGCCATCAGTGAGTCCCAGAGCTCTGGAAACACCATATATTTT.

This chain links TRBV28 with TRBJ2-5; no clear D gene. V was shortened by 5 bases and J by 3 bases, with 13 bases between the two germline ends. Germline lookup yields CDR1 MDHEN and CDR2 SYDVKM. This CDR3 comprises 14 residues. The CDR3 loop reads CASSIWTPKETQYF. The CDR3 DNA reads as TGTGCCAGCAGTATCTGGACCCCGAAAGAGACCCAGTACTTC.

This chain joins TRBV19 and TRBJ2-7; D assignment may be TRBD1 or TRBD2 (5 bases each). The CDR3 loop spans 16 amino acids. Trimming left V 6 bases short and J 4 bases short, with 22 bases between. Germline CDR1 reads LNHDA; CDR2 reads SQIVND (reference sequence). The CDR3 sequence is CASSPSGRSGGYEQYF. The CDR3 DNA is TGTGCCAGTAGCCCGTCGGGACGGAGCGGCGGGTACGAGCAGTACTTC. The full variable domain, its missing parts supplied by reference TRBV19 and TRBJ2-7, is DGGITQSPKYLFRKEGQNVTLSCEQNLNHDAMYWYRQDPGQGLRLIYYSQIVNDFQKGDIAEGYSVSREKKESFPLTVTSAQKNPTAFYLCASSPSGRSGGYEQYFGPGTRLTVT.

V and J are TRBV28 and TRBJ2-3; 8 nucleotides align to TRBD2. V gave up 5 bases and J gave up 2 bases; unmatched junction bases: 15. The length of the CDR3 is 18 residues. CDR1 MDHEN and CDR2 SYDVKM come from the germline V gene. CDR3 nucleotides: TGTGCCAGCAGTGACTCTCCGGGACTAGGAGGGCACACAGATACGCAGTATTTT. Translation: CASSDSPGLGGHTDTQYF.

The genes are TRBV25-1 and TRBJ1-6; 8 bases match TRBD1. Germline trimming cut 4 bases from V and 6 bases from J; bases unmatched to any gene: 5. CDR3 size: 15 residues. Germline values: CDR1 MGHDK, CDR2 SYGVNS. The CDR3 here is CASSGLTGVNSPLHF. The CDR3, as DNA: TGTGCCAGCAGTGGGCTGACAGGGGTTAATTCACCCCTCCACTTT.

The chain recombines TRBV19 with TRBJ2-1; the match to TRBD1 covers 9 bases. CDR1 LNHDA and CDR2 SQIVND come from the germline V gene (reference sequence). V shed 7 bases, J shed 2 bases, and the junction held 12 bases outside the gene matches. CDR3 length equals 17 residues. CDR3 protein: CASKNRGLVGTYNEQFF. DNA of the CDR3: TGTGCCAGTAAGAACAGGGGGCTTGTAGGAACCTACAATGAGCAGTTCTTC.

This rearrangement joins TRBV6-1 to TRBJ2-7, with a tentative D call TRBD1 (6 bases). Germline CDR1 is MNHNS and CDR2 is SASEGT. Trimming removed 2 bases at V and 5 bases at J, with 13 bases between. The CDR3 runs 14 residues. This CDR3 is CASSEIGGRNEQYF. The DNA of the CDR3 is TGTGCCAGCAGTGAAATTGGGGGCAGGAACGAGCAGTACTTC.

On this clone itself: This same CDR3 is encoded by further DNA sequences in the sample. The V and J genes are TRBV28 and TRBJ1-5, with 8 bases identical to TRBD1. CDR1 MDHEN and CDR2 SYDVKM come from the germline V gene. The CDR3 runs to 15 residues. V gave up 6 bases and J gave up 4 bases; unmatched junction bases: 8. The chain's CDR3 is CASSPGQGGNQPQHF. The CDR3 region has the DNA TGTGCCAGCAGCCCCGGACAGGGTGGAAATCAGCCCCAGCATTTT.

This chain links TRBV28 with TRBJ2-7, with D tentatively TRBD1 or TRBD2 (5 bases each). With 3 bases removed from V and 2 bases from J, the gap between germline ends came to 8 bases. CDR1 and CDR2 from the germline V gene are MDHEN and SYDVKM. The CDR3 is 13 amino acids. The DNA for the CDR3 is TGTGCCAGCAGTTTGGGGGAAGCCTACGAGCAGTACTTC. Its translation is CASSLGEAYEQYF.

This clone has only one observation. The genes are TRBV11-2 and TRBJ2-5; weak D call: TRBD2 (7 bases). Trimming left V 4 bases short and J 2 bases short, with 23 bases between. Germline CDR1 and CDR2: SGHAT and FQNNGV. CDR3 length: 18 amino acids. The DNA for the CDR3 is TGTGCCAGCAGCTACCAGCCCCCCTTACAGGGAGGGCAAGAGACCCAGTACTTC. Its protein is CASSYQPPLQGGQETQYF.

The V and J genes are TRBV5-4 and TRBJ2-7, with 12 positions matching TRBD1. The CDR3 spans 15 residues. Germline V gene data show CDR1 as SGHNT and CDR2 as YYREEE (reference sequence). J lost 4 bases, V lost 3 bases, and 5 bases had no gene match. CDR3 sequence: CASSSRDRGRYEQYF. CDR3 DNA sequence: TGTGCCAGCAGCTCCCGGGACAGGGGGCGGTACGAGCAGTACTTC. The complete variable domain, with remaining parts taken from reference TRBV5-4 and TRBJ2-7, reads ETGVTQSPTHLIKTRGQQVTLRCSSQSGHNTVSWYQQALGQGPQFIFQYYREEENGRGNFPPRFSGLQFPNYSSELNVNALELDDSALYLCASSSRDRGRYEQYFGPGTRLTVT.

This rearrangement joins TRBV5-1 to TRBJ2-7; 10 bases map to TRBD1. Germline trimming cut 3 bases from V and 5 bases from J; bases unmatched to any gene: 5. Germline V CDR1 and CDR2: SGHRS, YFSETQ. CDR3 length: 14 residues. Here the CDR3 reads CASSSTGGVDEQYF. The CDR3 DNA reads TGCGCCAGCAGCTCGACAGGGGGCGTCGACGAGCAGTACTTC.